These 23 T cell receptor beta chains originate from one sample sequenced in a study of identical twins. TCRdb fed the 5' RACE reads into MiXCR, producing one record per CDR3 protein. Here the sample spans 690,000 or so distinct CDR3 sequences, 8.6% being singletons. The same sample was also used in a study of yellow fever vaccine responses in identical twins.

The material sequenced was PBMCs. The receptors originated from a young woman in good health.

This chain uses TRBV4-3 with TRBJ2-1; TRBD2 matches 12 bases. The CDR3 consists of 16 residues. Trimming cost V 4 bases and J 3 bases; bases outside gene matches: 4. Germline CDR1 and CDR2: LGHNA and YSLEER. The CDR3 sequence is CASSRRLAGDYNEQFF. Written as DNA, the CDR3 is TGCGCCAGCAGCCGCCGACTAGCGGGAGACTACAATGAGCAGTTCTTC.

In this sample, this clonotype turned up a few times. The chain is built from TRBV30 and TRBJ2-1; tentatively, D is TRBD1 (5 bases). Trimming stripped 3 bases from V and 1 base from J, with 10 bases between. There are 14 residues in the CDR3. Germline V gene lookup returns CDR1 GTSNPN and CDR2 SVGIG (reference sequence). The CDR3 DNA is TGTGCCTGGAGAACTCAGGGTTCCTACAATGAGCAGTTCTTC. Protein product: CAWRTQGSYNEQFF.

The gene calls are TRBV4-1 and TRBJ1-2; D is perhaps TRBD1 (5 bases). The germline CDR1 and CDR2 sequences are MGHRA and YSYEKL. The CDR3 is 16 residues long. V dropped 0 bases and J dropped 6 bases, with 17 bases sitting between them. The CDR3: CASSQDRAQSGDGYTF. CDR3 DNA sequence: TGCGCCAGCAGCCAAGACAGGGCCCAGAGCGGGGATGGCTACACCTTC.

The chain has TRBV27 and TRBJ2-5; TRBD1 aligns across 7 bases. J lost 5 bases, V lost 8 bases, and 11 bases had no gene match. This CDR3 has 14 residues. Germline V gene data show CDR1 as MNHEY and CDR2 as SMNVEV (reference sequence). CDR3 region: CASCETGLGETQYF. CDR3 DNA sequence: TGTGCCAGCTGCGAGACAGGGCTAGGGGAGACCCAGTACTTC.

This clonotype appeared a few times. This sequence joins TRBV11-2 and TRBJ2-3; perhaps TRBD1 as D (6 bases). The CDR3 totals 16 residues. Trimming stripped 5 bases from V and 6 bases from J, with 21 bases between. Germline V CDR1 and CDR2: SGHAT, FQNNGV. CDR3 amino acids: CASSRGRGSKKDTQYF. The CDR3 bases are TGTGCCAGCAGCCGAGGCAGGGGCAGCAAGAAGGATACGCAGTATTTT.

The chain employs TRBV11-2 and TRBJ2-7; D might be TRBD2 (6 bases). There are 14 residues in the CDR3. V was clipped by 5 bases and J by 3 bases, with 14 bases between them. CDR1 and CDR2 (germline): SGHAT, FQNNGV. CDR3 nucleotides: TGTGCCAGCAGCCCCGGGGGTCTAAACTACGAGCAGTACTTC. This sequence encodes CASSPGGLNYEQYF.

The chain couples TRBV10-3 to TRBJ2-5, with 10 nucleotides matching TRBD1. The V gene end was trimmed by 4 bases and the J gene end by 2 bases; junction bases not matched to a gene: 13. CDR1 ENHRY and CDR2 SYGVKD come from the germline V gene. CDR3 length equals 18 residues. CDR3 DNA: TGTGCCATCAGTGCCAGGATTAGGGACAGGGGCTTTCAAGAGACCCAGTACTTC. Its translation is CAISARIRDRGFQETQYF.

This clonotype came up many times. The V and J genes are TRBV2 and TRBJ2-2; D gene unclear. Trimming pared 5 bases from V and 1 base from J, leaving 11 bases between. The length of the CDR3 is 15 residues. The germline gives CDR1 SNHLY, CDR2 FYNNEI. CDR3 region: CASSPTGGNTGELFF. DNA of the CDR3: TGTGCCAGCAGTCCCACGGGCGGGAACACCGGGGAGCTGTTTTTT.

There are a few counts of this clonotype. The chain carries TRBV5-1 and TRBJ2-3; D may be TRBD1 (5 bases). The CDR3 has 15 residues. Germline-derived CDR1 and CDR2 are SGHRS and YFSETQ. Trimming stripped 4 bases from V and 0 bases from J, with 12 bases between. CDR3 nucleotides: TGCGCCAGCAGCGTAGACAGTTCTAGCACAGATACGCAGTATTTT. Amino acid sequence: CASSVDSSSTDTQYF.

This sequence joins TRBV29-1 and TRBJ2-5, with D tentatively TRBD2 (5 bases). V lost 7 bases and J lost 1, with 10 bases in between. The CDR3 length is 12 residues. The germline V gene encodes CDR1 SQVTM and CDR2 ANQGSEA. The CDR3 reads CSAGGFQETQYF. The CDR3 DNA is TGCAGCGCCGGCGGGTTCCAAGAGACCCAGTACTTC.

This clonotype was found a few times. The chain combines TRBV6-5 with TRBJ1-4; D ambiguous. The CDR3 contains 14 residues. The germline V and J ends were trimmed by 7 bases and 7 bases, with 16 bases remaining between them. Germline V gives CDR1 MNHEY, CDR2 SVGAGI. The CDR3 reads CASMYLQSGEKLFF. CDR3 in DNA: TGTGCCAGCATGTACCTCCAGTCGGGTGAAAAACTGTTTTTT.

The rearrangement uses TRBV30 and TRBJ2-5; D gene ambiguous. Trimming left V 0 bases short and J 5 bases short, with 13 bases between. This CDR3 is 14 amino acids long. CDR1 GTSNPN and CDR2 SVGIG come from the germline V gene (reference sequence). CDR3 DNA: TGTGCCTGGAGTGTACGGCAGGCCCTGGAGACCCAGTACTTC. Translation gives CAWSVRQALETQYF.

Ten or more counts support this clonotype. V usage is TRBV5-6 and J usage is TRBJ1-1, with 7 bases identical to TRBD1. The CDR3 covers 13 residues. The germline gives CDR1 SGHDT, CDR2 YYEEEE. V lost 4 bases, J lost 6 bases, and 6 bases stayed unmatched. Here the CDR3 DNA reads TGTGCCAGCAGCCTCGGAGGGGGCGCTGAAGCTTTCTTT. Translating gives CASSLGGGAEAFF.

In this sample, this clonotype turned up a few times. The chain combines TRBV25-1 with TRBJ1-2; possible D gene TRBD1, 5 bases. Per the germline V gene, CDR1 is MGHDK and CDR2 is SYGVNS. There are 13 residues in the CDR3. Trimming took 2 bases from V and 7 from J, leaving 11 bases between them. The CDR3 sequence is CASSEPNRRGYTF. The CDR3 DNA reads as TGTGCCAGCAGTGAACCCAACAGGCGTGGCTACACCTTC.

V is TRBV7-2 and J is TRBJ2-7, with a tentative D call TRBD2 (5 bases). This CDR3 region has 13 residues. Germline CDR1 reads SGHTA; CDR2 reads FQGNSA. Trimming removed 2 bases at V and 7 bases at J, with 12 bases between. CDR3 in amino acids: CASSLRSQREQYF. The CDR3 DNA follows: TGTGCCAGCAGCTTACGGTCCCAGCGGGAGCAGTACTTC.

As concerns this clonotype: A junction end diverges from the germline sequence, so it may reflect a read error. The chain links TRBV7-3 to TRBJ2-5; the D gene could be TRBD1 or TRBD2 (7 bases each). CDR1 is SGHTA, CDR2 FQGTGA, per germline. The CDR3 runs 13 residues. CDR3 residues: CAGSRGGEETQYF. In DNA, the CDR3 is TGTGCCGGCAGCAGGGGGGGGGAAGAGACCCAGTACTTC.

The chain has TRBV14 and TRBJ1-2, with TRBD1 identical over 7 bases. The CDR3 covers 15 residues. Germline CDR1 SGHDN, CDR2 FVKESK. Unmatched junction bases numbered 8, after V lost 4 bases and J lost 3 bases. The CDR3 nucleotides are TGTGCCAGCAGCCCCCAGACAGGGATGGACTATGGCTACACCTTC. The encoded protein is CASSPQTGMDYGYTF.

This clonotype appeared a few times. This rearrangement joins TRBV11-3 to TRBJ2-1, with D possibly called TRBD1 or TRBD2 (7 bases each). The CDR3 is 15 residues long. CDR1 and CDR2 (germline): SGHNT, YENEEA. V dropped 5 bases and J dropped 5 bases, with 16 bases sitting between them. CDR3 in DNA: TGTGCCAGCAGCCCAGGGGGGGCGGCCGACAATGAGCAGTTCTTC. Translating it yields CASSPGGAADNEQFF. The whole variable domain, remainder taken from reference TRBV11-3 and TRBJ2-1, is EAGVVQSPRYKIIEKKQPVAFWCNPISGHNTLYWYLQNLGQGPELLIRYENEEAVDDSQLPKDRFSAERLKGVDSTLKIQPAELGDSAVYLCASSPGGAADNEQFFGPGTRLTVL.

This clonotype was counted a few times. V is TRBV20-1 and J is TRBJ2-5, with D unclear. Trimming cost V 4 bases and J 2 bases, with 5 bases left between them. Germline CDR1 and CDR2: DFQATT and SNEGSKA (reference sequence). This CDR3 spans 11 amino acids. The DNA of the CDR3 is TGCAGTGCTACATGGCAAGAGACCCAGTACTTC. Amino acids: CSATWQETQYF.

V gene TRBV5-1 combines with J gene TRBJ2-5; D is uncertain. Germline CDR1 and CDR2: SGHRS and YFSETQ. The CDR3 runs to 15 residues. Trimming removed 0 bases at V and 4 bases at J, with 13 bases between. CDR3 DNA sequence: TGCGCCAGCAGCTTGGGAGCCTCAGGCGGAGAGACCCAGTACTTC. This translates into CASSLGASGGETQYF.

The chain recombines TRBV29-1 with TRBJ2-1; no clear D gene. The ends were cut back, 8 bases at V and 8 bases at J, with 16 bases in the middle. This CDR3 has 12 amino acids. Germline CDR1 is SQVTM and CDR2 is ANQGSEA. CDR3 in amino acids: CSSRSLGDEQFF. The DNA for the CDR3 is TGCAGCTCGAGGTCCCTGGGCGATGAGCAGTTCTTC.

This clonotype has a count of ten or more. The chain links TRBV7-9 to TRBJ1-2, with 9 bases lining up with TRBD1. The V gene end was trimmed by 5 bases and the J gene end by 8 bases; junction bases not matched to a gene: 9. Germline CDR1 and CDR2: SEHNR and FQNEAQ (reference sequence). CDR3 length: 14 amino acids. The CDR3 nucleotides read TGTGCCAGCAGCGGTCGGACAGGGGAAGGCGGCTACACCTTC. Protein product: CASSGRTGEGGYTF.

This clonotype was detected a few times. This chain links TRBV7-3 with TRBJ2-1; D not certain. Trimming cost V 5 bases and J 9 bases, with 17 bases left between them. From germline, CDR1 is SGHTA and CDR2 FQGTGA. The CDR3 length is 14 residues. CDR3 region: CASSHPLEGIEQFF. CDR3 coding DNA: TGTGCCAGCAGCCATCCTCTAGAAGGGATTGAGCAGTTCTTC.